This T cell receptor beta chain was found in a study of shared clonotypes between healthy human individuals. Study-wide results and caveats: The naive CD4 repertoires of several donors were compared, and approximately 5% of clonotypes were shared. Clonotypes not shared had lower generation probabilities than those common to all four donors. Compared with memory subsets, naive subsets generally had larger estimated richness.

To note about this clone: The antigen is unknown.

Profiled with immunoSEQ multiplex PCR; TCRdb holds only in-frame clones, not every one. The top ten hold roughly 0.36% of the sample, which has around 2.5 million clones, more than 85% seen once. The germline V gene encodes CDR1 SGDLS and CDR2 YYNGEE. The CDR3 runs 13 residues. V lost 2 bases, J lost 8 bases, and 4 bases stayed unmatched. The J gene is TRBJ1-1, the V gene TRBV9, with 9 bases identical to TRBD1. Input material: naive CD4+ T cells from PBMCs. Described subset: CD45RA+ positively selected. This sequence was found in a young man in good health. Some clones in this sample may be carry-over from other donors' samples. This CDR3 is CASSVGQGNEAFF. The DNA for the CDR3 is TGTGCCAGCAGCGTGGGACAGGGAAACGAAGCTTTCTTT.